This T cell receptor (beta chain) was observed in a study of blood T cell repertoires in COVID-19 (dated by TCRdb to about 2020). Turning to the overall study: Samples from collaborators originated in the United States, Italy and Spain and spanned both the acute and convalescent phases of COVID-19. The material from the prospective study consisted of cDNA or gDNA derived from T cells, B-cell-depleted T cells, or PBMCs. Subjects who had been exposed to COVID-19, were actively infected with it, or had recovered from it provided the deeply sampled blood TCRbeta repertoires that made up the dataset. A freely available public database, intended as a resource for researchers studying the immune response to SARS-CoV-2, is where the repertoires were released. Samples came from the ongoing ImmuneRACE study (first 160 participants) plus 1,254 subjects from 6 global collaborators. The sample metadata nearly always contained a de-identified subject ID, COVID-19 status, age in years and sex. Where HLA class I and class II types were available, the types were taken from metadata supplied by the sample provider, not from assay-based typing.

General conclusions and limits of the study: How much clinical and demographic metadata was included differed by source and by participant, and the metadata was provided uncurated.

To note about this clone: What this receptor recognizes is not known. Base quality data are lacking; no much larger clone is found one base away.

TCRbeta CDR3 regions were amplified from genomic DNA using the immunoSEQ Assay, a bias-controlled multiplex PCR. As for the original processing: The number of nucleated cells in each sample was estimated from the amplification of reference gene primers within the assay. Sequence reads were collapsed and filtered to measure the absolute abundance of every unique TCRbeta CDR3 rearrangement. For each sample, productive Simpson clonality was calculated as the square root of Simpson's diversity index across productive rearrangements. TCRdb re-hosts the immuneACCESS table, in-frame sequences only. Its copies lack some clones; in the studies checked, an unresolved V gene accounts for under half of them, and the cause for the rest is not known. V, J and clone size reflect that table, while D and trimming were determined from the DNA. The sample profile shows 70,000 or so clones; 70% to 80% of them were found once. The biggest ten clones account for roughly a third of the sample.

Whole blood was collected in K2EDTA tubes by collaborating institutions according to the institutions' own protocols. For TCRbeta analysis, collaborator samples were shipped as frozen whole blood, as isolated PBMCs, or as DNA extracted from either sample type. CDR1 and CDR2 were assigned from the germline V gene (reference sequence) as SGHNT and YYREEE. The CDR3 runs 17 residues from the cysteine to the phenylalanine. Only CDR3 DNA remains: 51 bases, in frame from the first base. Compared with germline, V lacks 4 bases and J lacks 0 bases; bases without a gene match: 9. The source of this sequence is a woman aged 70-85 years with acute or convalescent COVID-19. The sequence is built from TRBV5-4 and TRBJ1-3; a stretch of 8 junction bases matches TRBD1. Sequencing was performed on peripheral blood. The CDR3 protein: CASSPGTGTYSGNTIYF. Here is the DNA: TGTGCCAGCAGCCCGGGGACAGGAACATACTCTGGAAACACCATATATTTT.